Presented here are 8 T cell receptor beta chains from one specimen sequenced in a study of T cells in Graves' hyperthyroidism and ophthalmopathy. It was RNA transcripts that yielded the amplified TCR beta CDR3 regions. TCR CDR3 underwent first-round RT-PCR with the HTBI primer set. TCRdb independently ran MiXCR on the multiplex PCR reads; one entry per CDR3 protein. The sample includes some 250,000 distinct CDR3 sequences, more than 12% of them seen just once. Sequences were obtained from blood. The receptors shown here come from a woman aged 40-49 years with Graves' hyperthyroidism that later progressed to Graves' ophthalmopathy.

The chain has TRBV6-1 and TRBJ1-5; D is unclear. This CDR3 contains 16 residues. V shed 5 bases and J shed 1 base, with 15 bases lying between them. Germline values: CDR1 MNHNS, CDR2 SASEGT. The CDR3 region is CASSPLFPGSNQPQHF. In nucleotides, the CDR3 is TGTGCCAGCAGTCCTCTTTTTCCGGGGAGCAATCAGCCCCAGCATTTT.

CDR3 in DNA: TGTGCCACCAGTGCCCCGGACACCCCCTACGAGCAGTACTTC. It translates to CATSAPDTPYEQYF. The chain joins TRBV24-1 to TRBJ2-7; the D gene is possibly TRBD1 (5 bases). Germline loops: CDR1 KGHDR, CDR2 SFDVKD. The CDR3 length is 14 residues. Between the trimmed V and J ends, which lost 5 bases and 2 bases, there was a span of 12 bases.

V and J are TRBV12-5 and TRBJ2-3; D unclear. V gave up 0 bases and J gave up 1 base, with 11 bases separating them. The CDR3 is 16 amino acids. Germline CDR1 is LGHNT and CDR2 is FRNRAP. The DNA for the CDR3 is TGTGCTAGTGGTTTGGTACTGGGTCGGCGCACAGATACGCAGTATTTT. It yields the protein CASGLVLGRRTDTQYF.

This clonotype was seen many times. The rearrangement links TRBV27 to TRBJ2-5, with 13 bases matching TRBD2. The CDR3 extends over 17 amino acids. CDR1 is MNHEY and CDR2 is SMNVEV in the germline V gene (reference sequence). After removal of 3 bases from V and 8 bases from J, the junction contained 12 bases not matched to a gene. The chain's CDR3 is CASSFVFPGLAGDTQYF. The CDR3 nucleotides read TGTGCCAGCAGTTTTGTATTCCCCGGACTAGCGGGAGATACCCAGTACTTC.

This clonotype was detected ten times or more. The chain couples TRBV6-1 to TRBJ2-1; TRBD2 matches at 8 bases. V lost 6 bases and J lost 8; bases outside the gene matches: 9. The V gene's germline CDR1 is MNHNS and CDR2 SASEGT. The CDR3 is 14 residues long. CDR3 sequence (DNA): TGTGCCAGCAGAGCGGGACTAGGAAGAGATGAGCAGTTCTTC. Protein: CASRAGLGRDEQFF.

In its sample, this clonotype was seen many times. The J gene is TRBJ1-4, the V gene TRBV29-1, with no clear D. Trimming removed 2 bases from V and 7 bases from J, with 17 bases in between. The CDR3 contains 15 residues. Germline V gives CDR1 SQVTM, CDR2 ANQGSEA. In DNA form, the CDR3 reads TGCAGCGTTGAAATACTGCACTTACCCAGTGAAAAACTGTTTTTT. Protein sequence: CSVEILHLPSEKLFF.

This clonotype was counted between two and nine times. The V and J genes are TRBV11-3 and TRBJ2-4; 8 bases agree with TRBD1. The germline V gene encodes CDR1 SGHNT and CDR2 YENEEA. V shed 5 bases and J 1 base; nucleotides not matched to a gene: 7. The CDR3 loop spans 16 amino acids. The CDR3 loop reads CASSGEQGVAKNIQYF. As DNA, the CDR3 is TGTGCCAGCAGCGGTGAACAGGGGGTTGCCAAAAACATTCAGTACTTC.

V and J are TRBV5-1 and TRBJ1-5; TRBD1 matches 9 bases. Germline lookup yields CDR1 SGHRS and CDR2 YFSETQ. V lost 0 bases to trimming and J lost 5 bases; unmatched junction nucleotides: 24. The CDR3 sequence is 22 residues long. CDR3 amino acids: CASSLAGSRQGVKDRVYQPQHF. CDR3 DNA: TGCGCCAGCAGCTTGGCCGGCAGTAGACAGGGGGTTAAAGATCGCGTATATCAGCCCCAGCATTTT.